A single sample gave rise to the 13 T cell receptor beta chains below, sequenced in a study of Graves' ophthalmopathy and Graves' hyperthyroidism. The authors amplified TCR beta CDR3 regions, and they did so from RNA transcripts for repertoire sequencing. The first round was an RT-PCR with HTBI primers, and the second round was a multiplex PCR. TCRdb re-analysed the multiplex PCR reads in MiXCR, keeping a single row per CDR3 protein. The sample has just over 400,000 distinct CDR3 sequences, around 21% seen once. Sequenced input: peripheral blood. Receptors were obtained from a woman younger than 35 with stable Graves' hyperthyroidism.

This clonotype appeared a few times. The V gene is TRBV28, the J gene TRBJ1-1; D is ambiguous. Germline V lookup: CDR1 MDHEN, CDR2 SYDVKM. Between the trimmed V and J ends, which lost 6 bases and 7 bases, there was a span of 21 bases. The CDR3 spans 15 residues. CDR3 coding DNA: TGTGCCAGCAGCCCCAAGGCGGGATACGGTGGTGAAGCTTTCTTT. Amino acids: CASSPKAGYGGEAFF.

This clonotype was seen just once. This rearrangement joins TRBV7-8 to TRBJ1-2; D is possibly TRBD1 (5 bases). Germline V gene data show CDR1 as SGHVS and CDR2 as FQNEAQ. V was cut by 1 base and J by 7 bases, with 10 bases left in between. This CDR3 has 13 amino acids. CDR3 region: CASSLGGDSGYTF. Written as DNA, the CDR3 is TGTGCCAGCAGCTTAGGTGGGGACTCTGGCTACACCTTC.

This clonotype came up many times. This chain's CDR3 is CASRGSAKETQYF. The CDR3 region has the DNA TGCGCCAGCAGGGGTAGCGCTAAGGAGACCCAGTACTTC. V gene TRBV5-1 combines with J gene TRBJ2-5, with a weak D call TRBD2 (5 bases). This CDR3 has 13 amino acids. Germline V gene lookup returns CDR1 SGHRS and CDR2 YFSETQ. Trimming pared 5 bases from V and 5 bases from J, leaving 13 bases between.

This clonotype was observed many times. The CDR3 DNA reads as TGTGCCAGTAGTCCCGCGGACAGGGGGGAACAGCCCCAGCATTTT. It translates to CASSPADRGEQPQHF. The gene calls are TRBV19 and TRBJ1-5; 10 positions match TRBD1. CDR1 is LNHDA and CDR2 is SQIVND in the germline V gene (reference sequence). Trimming removed 5 bases from V and 7 bases from J; junction bases left unmatched: 8. This CDR3 is built from 15 residues.

This clonotype was recorded many times. Given the absence of the conserved phenylalanine or tryptophan at the CDR3 end, a read error is likely. The chain combines TRBV6-1 with TRBJ1-1; 9 bases agree with TRBD1. The junction had 14 bases not matched to a gene; V was cut back by 9 bases and J by 3 bases. There are 16 residues in the CDR3. In germline, CDR1 is MNHNS, CDR2 SASEGT. The CDR3 DNA follows: TGTGCCAGTATCCTCCCCGGACAGGGGCTGGACACTGAAGCTTTCCTT. The encoded protein is CASILPGQGLDTEAFL.

Ten or more counts support this clonotype. This rearrangement joins TRBV5-1 to TRBJ2-5, with 8 bases matching TRBD1. The CDR3 is 14 residues long. J gave up 5 bases and V 4 bases, and 7 bases lay outside the gene matches. Germline CDR1 is SGHRS and CDR2 is YFSETQ. The CDR3 sequence: CASSQDGQGETQYF. The DNA for the CDR3 is TGCGCCAGCAGCCAGGACGGACAGGGCGAGACCCAGTACTTC. The whole variable domain, remainder taken from reference TRBV5-1 and TRBJ2-5, is KAGVTQTPRYLIKTRGQQVTLSCSPISGHRSVSWYQQTPGQGLQFLFEYFSETQRNKGNFPGRFSGRQFSNSRSEMNVSTLELGDSALYLCASSQDGQGETQYFGPGTRLLVL.

This clonotype was picked up a small number of times. The chain couples TRBV18 to TRBJ2-2, with D possibly matching TRBD1 (5 bases). V was pared by 7 bases and J by 6 bases, with 12 bases between. Germline lookup yields CDR1 KGHSH and CDR2 LQKENI. This CDR3 spans 13 amino acids. Here the CDR3 DNA reads TGTGCCAGCTTGACAGACATCGCCGGGGAGCTGTTTTTT. Amino acid sequence: CASLTDIAGELFF.

Many counts were recorded for this clonotype. This sequence joins TRBV18 and TRBJ1-1; tentatively, D is TRBD1 (5 bases). Germline values: CDR1 KGHSH, CDR2 LQKENI. The V end was cut by 3 bases, the J end by 4 bases, with 15 bases between. CDR3 size: 15 residues. The CDR3 loop reads CASSPRGEVGTEAFF. CDR3 DNA: TGTGCCAGCTCACCGCGAGGGGAGGTCGGCACTGAAGCTTTCTTT. Using reference TRBV18 and TRBJ1-1 for the parts outside the CDR3, the full variable domain is NAGVMQNPRHLVRRRGQEARLRCSPMKGHSHVYWYRQLPEEGLKFMVYLQKENIIDESGMPKERFSAEFPKEGPSILRIQQVVRGDSAAYFCASSPRGEVGTEAFFGQGTRLTVV.

This clonotype was detected ten times or more. One end of the junction does not line up with germline, which may come from a read error. The chain is built from TRBV2 and TRBJ2-7; D uncertain. Looked up from germline, CDR1 is SNHLY and CDR2 is FYNNEI. The CDR3 spans 11 residues. The CDR3 DNA is TGTGCCAGCAGTGACAACCCCACGCGGAACTTC. Translated, it gives CASSDNPTRNF.

This clonotype was picked up many times. This chain links TRBV30 with TRBJ2-7, with no clear D. The CDR3 is 11 residues long. The V end lost 5 bases, the J end lost 5 bases, and 10 bases lay between the germline ends. Germline V CDR1 and CDR2: GTSNPN, SVGIG (reference sequence). DNA of the CDR3: TGTGCCTGGCAGCTGGGTCACGAGCAGTACTTC. This sequence encodes CAWQLGHEQYF.

This clonotype was seen a handful of times. V and J are TRBV7-2 and TRBJ2-5; D is uncertain. The length of the CDR3 is 13 residues. Germline-derived CDR1 and CDR2 are SGHTA and FQGNSA. The V gene lost 6 bases and the J gene lost 5 bases, with 13 bases spanning the gap. The CDR3 is CASRHHGRETQYF. The CDR3 coding sequence is TGTGCCAGCAGACACCACGGACGGGAGACCCAGTACTTC.

This clonotype was detected a few times. V is TRBV9 and J is TRBJ2-5, with D perhaps matching TRBD1 (7 bases). CDR1 and CDR2 (germline): SGDLS, YYNGEE. CDR3 length: 15 residues. V gave up 0 bases and J gave up 5 bases, with 14 bases separating them. CDR3 in DNA: TGTGCCAGCAGCGTAGGTGTTTCAGGGGGGGAGACCCAGTACTTC. Residues: CASSVGVSGGETQYF.

This clonotype has ten or more counts. The chain couples TRBV6-1 to TRBJ1-2; 8 bases fit TRBD1. This CDR3 contains 14 residues. Looked up from germline, CDR1 is MNHNS and CDR2 is SASEGT. Losses at the gene ends were 5 bases for V and 4 bases for J; bases not matched to a gene: 6. This CDR3 reads CASSKTGGVYGYTF. DNA of the CDR3: TGTGCCAGCAGTAAAACAGGGGGAGTCTATGGCTACACCTTC.